The next 26 T cell receptor beta chains were all read from a single sample in a study of cytomegalovirus exposure and HLA in healthy donors. Primers included in the PCR were 60 Vbeta and 13 Jbeta primers. Repertoires were generated with immunoSEQ multiplex PCR, while TCRdb's copy carries only in-frame clones and drops some. In the table there are under 200,000 clones, 84% of which are singletons. The specimen sequenced was PBMCs. These receptors were obtained from a man aged 25 to 40 in good health and CMV-seronegative.

The genes are TRBV28 and TRBJ2-7; 9 bases line up with TRBD2. CDR1 and CDR2 from the germline V gene are MDHEN and SYDVKM. CDR3 length equals 15 residues. Unmatched junction bases numbered 9, after V lost 6 bases and J lost 3 bases. The DNA of the CDR3 is TGTGCCAGCAGGGACCCAACTAGCGGGTACTACGAGCAGTACTTC. This encodes CASRDPTSGYYEQYF.

This clone was detected only once. The genes are TRBV2 and TRBJ2-3, with TRBD2 as a possible D gene (5 bases). The CDR3 extends over 12 amino acids. Per the germline V gene, CDR1 is SNHLY and CDR2 is FYNNEI. The ends were cut back, 6 bases at V and 2 bases at J, with 6 bases in the middle. CDR3 region: CASRRATDTQYF. As DNA, the CDR3 is TGTGCCAGCAGGAGGGCCACAGATACGCAGTATTTT. Using reference TRBV2 and TRBJ2-3 for the parts outside the CDR3, the full variable domain is EPEVTQTPSHQVTQMGQEVILRCVPISNHLYFYWYRQILGQKVEFLVSFYNNEISEKSEIFDDQFSVERPDGSNFTLKIRSTKLEDSAMYFCASRRATDTQYFGPGTRLTVL.

The table lists this clone with a few counts. The chain combines TRBV6-6 with TRBJ1-3; 8 positions match TRBD1. The junction had 12 bases not matched to a gene; V was cut back by 7 bases and J by 4 bases. The germline CDR1 and CDR2 sequences are MNHNY and SVGAGI (reference sequence). This CDR3 is 16 amino acids long. The CDR3 protein is CASKNRTGPAGNTIYF. CDR3 nucleotides: TGTGCCAGCAAGAACCGGACAGGGCCTGCGGGAAACACCATATATTTT.

The sample holds a few counts of this clone. This chain connects TRBV5-1 to TRBJ2-3, with 7 nucleotides matching TRBD1. CDR1 SGHRS and CDR2 YFSETQ come from the germline V gene. J lost 5 bases, V lost 1 base, and 4 bases had no gene match. This CDR3 comprises 14 residues. CDR3 nucleotide sequence: TGCGCCAGCAGCTTGTATCAGGGGGAAGATACGCAGTATTTT. Translating it yields CASSLYQGEDTQYF.

A few counts support this clone. The chain carries TRBV20-1 and TRBJ2-5; 7 bases align to TRBD1. CDR1 DFQATT and CDR2 SNEGSKA come from the germline V gene (reference sequence). Trimming cost V 8 bases and J 2 bases; bases outside gene matches: 2. This CDR3 is 11 amino acids long. The CDR3, as DNA: TGCAGTACGGGACAGCAAGAGACCCAGTACTTC. Encoded protein: CSTGQQETQYF.

This chain links TRBV11-2 with TRBJ1-1; tentative D call: TRBD1 (6 bases). The germline gives CDR1 SGHAT, CDR2 FQNNGV. The CDR3 is 16 amino acids. Trimming shortened V by 1 base and J by 3 bases, and 15 bases separated the two germline ends. CDR3 sequence (DNA): TGTGCCAGCAGCTTAGTCAGGGGCGGACGAGACACTGAAGCTTTCTTT. This translates into CASSLVRGGRDTEAFF.

Notes on this clone: A read error may account for a junction end that differs from germline. This chain links TRBV7-9 with TRBJ1-2; 9 bases map to TRBD1. The length of the CDR3 is 15 residues. CDR1 and CDR2 (germline): SEHNR, FQNEAQ (reference sequence). The CDR3 coding sequence is TGTTCCAGCAGCCCCACGGGACAGGGCGGCTATGGCTACACCTTC. It encodes CSSSPTGQGGYGYTF.

The chain is built from TRBV19 and TRBJ1-6; 9 nucleotides match TRBD1. Unmatched junction bases numbered 16, after V lost 7 bases and J lost 9 bases. Germline assignment: CDR1 LNHDA and CDR2 SQIVND (reference sequence). This CDR3 contains 17 residues. The CDR3 is CASTKIRAGTGPSPLHF. The CDR3, as DNA: TGTGCCAGTACCAAAATCCGCGCAGGGACAGGGCCTTCACCCCTCCACTTT. The whole variable domain, remainder taken from reference TRBV19 and TRBJ1-6, is DGGITQSPKYLFRKEGQNVTLSCEQNLNHDAMYWYRQDPGQGLRLIYYSQIVNDFQKGDIAEGYSVSREKKESFPLTVTSAQKNPTAFYLCASTKIRAGTGPSPLHFGNGTRLTVT.

The chain joins TRBV12-5 to TRBJ2-5, with 8 bases identical to TRBD2. This CDR3 region has 15 residues. The germline CDR1 and CDR2 sequences are LGHNT and FRNRAP. After removal of 9 bases from V and 2 bases from J, the junction contained 11 bases not matched to a gene. CDR3 in amino acids: CASPTSAGAQETQYF. DNA of the CDR3: TGTGCTAGCCCAACCTCAGCGGGGGCACAAGAGACCCAGTACTTC.

The V call is TRBV7-8, the J call TRBJ1-2; TRBD1 aligns across 8 bases. Per germline, CDR1 SGHVS and CDR2 FQNEAQ. The CDR3 totals 14 residues. V gave up 5 bases and J gave up 1 base; unmatched junction bases: 3. CDR3 nucleotides: TGTGCCAGCAGCGAACAGGGGGGTAACTATGGCTACACCTTC. As protein: CASSEQGGNYGYTF.

J is TRBJ2-2 and V is TRBV9; maybe TRBD2 (5 bases). Trimming stripped 4 bases from V and 5 bases from J, with 12 bases between. The CDR3 sequence is 14 residues long. CDR1 and CDR2 from the germline V gene are SGDLS and YYNGEE. This CDR3 reads CASSPGLVTGELFF. In DNA, the CDR3 is TGTGCCAGCAGCCCCGGACTCGTAACCGGGGAGCTGTTTTTT.

The chain joins TRBV28 to TRBJ2-3; TRBD2 aligns across 10 bases. The CDR3 spans 20 residues. V lost 6 bases to trimming and J lost 1 base; unmatched junction nucleotides: 19. Germline CDR1 is MDHEN and CDR2 is SYDVKM. The CDR3 protein is CASSRDRVQRGGPRTDTQYF. The CDR3 DNA sequence: TGTGCCAGCAGCCGCGACAGGGTCCAGCGGGGGGGCCCCCGCACAGATACGCAGTATTTT.

The chain has TRBV5-1 and TRBJ1-3; perhaps TRBD1 as D (6 bases). This CDR3 is built from 16 residues. Germline V gene lookup returns CDR1 SGHRS and CDR2 YFSETQ. The V end lost 0 bases, the J end lost 4 bases, and 14 bases lay between the germline ends. CDR3 in amino acids: CASSLEIRGLGNTIYF. The CDR3 nucleotides read TGCGCCAGCAGCTTGGAGATAAGGGGGTTAGGAAACACCATATATTTT.

The rearrangement links TRBV7-2 to TRBJ1-1, with D perhaps TRBD1 (5 bases). The V end lost 3 bases, the J end lost 3 bases, and 11 bases lay between the germline ends. The CDR3 sequence is 14 residues long. Germline CDR1 is SGHTA and CDR2 is FQGNSA. The CDR3 sequence: CASSFRQTDTEAFF. CDR3 bases: TGTGCCAGCAGCTTTCGCCAGACAGACACTGAAGCTTTCTTT.

This clone showed up just a few times. The J gene is TRBJ2-5, the V gene TRBV5-1; D is unresolved. V gave up 0 bases and J gave up 4 bases, with 13 bases separating them. Per the germline V gene, CDR1 is SGHRS and CDR2 is YFSETQ. The CDR3 is 15 residues long. CDR3 amino acids: CASSLAIGTGETQYF. CDR3 DNA sequence: TGCGCCAGCAGCTTGGCTATCGGAACGGGAGAGACCCAGTACTTC. Full variable domain (missing parts from reference TRBV5-1 and TRBJ2-5): KAGVTQTPRYLIKTRGQQVTLSCSPISGHRSVSWYQQTPGQGLQFLFEYFSETQRNKGNFPGRFSGRQFSNSRSEMNVSTLELGDSALYLCASSLAIGTGETQYFGPGTRLLVL.

The chain carries TRBV5-5 and TRBJ2-5; 10 bases fit TRBD2. The CDR3 spans 16 residues. J was trimmed by 7 bases and V by 1 base; bases with no gene match: 10. Germline CDR1 and CDR2: SGHKS and YYEKEE (reference sequence). The CDR3 DNA is TGTGCCAGCAGCTTGAATAGCGGGGGGCCTGGGGGGACCCAGTACTTC. It is translated as CASSLNSGGPGGTQYF.

This clone was recorded once. This sequence joins TRBV30 and TRBJ2-1; 7 bases line up with TRBD1. The V gene end was trimmed by 4 bases and the J gene end by 8 bases; junction bases not matched to a gene: 14. Germline V gene lookup returns CDR1 GTSNPN and CDR2 SVGIG (reference sequence). This CDR3 is 15 amino acids long. The CDR3 DNA reads as TGTGCCTGGAAGCTAATGGCAGGGGGTTACGATGAGCAGTTCTTC. Encoded protein: CAWKLMAGGYDEQFF. Full variable domain (missing parts from reference TRBV30 and TRBJ2-1): SQTIHQWPATLVQPVGSPLSLECTVEGTSNPNLYWYRQAAGRGLQLLFYSVGIGQISSEVPQNLSASRPQDRQFILSSKKLLLSDSGFYLCAWKLMAGGYDEQFFGPGTRLTVL.

V usage is TRBV7-3 and J usage is TRBJ2-5; 11 nucleotides align to TRBD1. Per the germline V gene, CDR1 is SGHTA and CDR2 is FQGTGA. The CDR3 covers 15 residues. Losses at the gene ends were 4 bases for V and 5 bases for J; bases not matched to a gene: 6. The CDR3 sequence is CASSYSGQGGETQYF. In nucleotides, the CDR3 is TGTGCCAGCAGCTACTCGGGACAGGGGGGGGAGACCCAGTACTTC.

J is TRBJ2-3 and V is TRBV7-2; 8 bases match TRBD1. The CDR3 consists of 16 residues. Trimming removed 5 bases from V and 5 bases from J; junction bases left unmatched: 12. Germline CDR1 reads SGHTA; CDR2 reads FQGNSA. The CDR3 coding sequence is TGTGCCAGCAGCCGTGGAGACAGGGGCAGGGGAGATACGCAGTATTTT. It translates to CASSRGDRGRGDTQYF.

The chain combines TRBV30 with TRBJ2-7; 9 bases agree with TRBD1. V lost 0 bases and J lost 1; bases outside the gene matches: 4. Germline CDR1 is GTSNPN and CDR2 is SVGIG (reference sequence). CDR3 size: 15 residues. CDR3 region: CAWSVTGTGSYEQYF. As DNA, the CDR3 is TGTGCCTGGAGTGTAACGGGGACAGGGTCCTACGAGCAGTACTTC.

The chain combines TRBV18 with TRBJ1-1; the match to TRBD1 covers 10 bases. V lost 2 bases to trimming and J lost 8 bases; unmatched junction nucleotides: 5. The CDR3 consists of 14 residues. Germline V gives CDR1 KGHSH, CDR2 LQKENI. CDR3: CASSPATGGREAFF. The CDR3 DNA follows: TGTGCCAGCTCACCAGCGACAGGGGGCAGGGAAGCTTTCTTT.

This clone was seen just once. The CDR3 DNA reads as TGTGCCAGCACGGCGAAAGCGGCACCCTACGAGCAGTACTTC. This codes for CASTAKAAPYEQYF. The J gene is TRBJ2-7, the V gene TRBV7-9; D may be TRBD2 (5 bases). Trimming took off 7 bases at V and 2 bases at J, with 15 bases between the two ends. The CDR3 runs to 14 residues. Germline V gives CDR1 SEHNR, CDR2 FQNEAQ (reference sequence).

The J gene is TRBJ1-5, the V gene TRBV7-9, with 7 bases fitting TRBD1. The CDR3 extends over 17 amino acids. The junction had 15 bases not matched to a gene; V was cut back by 2 bases and J by 8 bases. The germline V gene has CDR1 SEHNR and CDR2 FQNEAQ (reference sequence). The CDR3 coding sequence is TGTGCCAGCAGCTTATCCCGGACAGGTGGGCTCTTTGAGCCCCAGCATTTT. It translates to CASSLSRTGGLFEPQHF.

The chain couples TRBV18 to TRBJ2-7; 10 nucleotides match TRBD1. Unmatched junction bases numbered 5, after V lost 2 bases and J lost 4 bases. Germline CDR1 reads KGHSH; CDR2 reads LQKENI. This CDR3 contains 15 residues. The CDR3 reads CASSPGTGVLYEQYF. For the CDR3, the DNA is TGTGCCAGCTCACCAGGGACAGGGGTTTTGTACGAGCAGTACTTC.

The chain carries TRBV6-1 and TRBJ2-3; 11 bases fit TRBD2. The V and J ends lost 0 bases and 0 bases, in that order; junction bases with no gene match: 8. Germline loops: CDR1 MNHNS, CDR2 SASEGT. This CDR3 comprises 19 residues. The DNA of the CDR3 is TGTGCCAGCAGTGAAGCGTTGGGACTAGCGGATACTAGCACAGATACGCAGTATTTT. Translation: CASSEALGLADTSTDTQYF.

The J gene is TRBJ1-5, the V gene TRBV7-6; 10 nucleotides align to TRBD1. CDR1 and CDR2 from the germline V gene are SGHVS and FNYEAQ. V lost 1 base to trimming and J lost 0 bases; unmatched junction nucleotides: 0. The CDR3 runs 16 residues. CDR3 nucleotide sequence: TGTGCCAGCAGCTTAGGGACAGGGGGTAGCAATCAGCCCCAGCATTTT. It yields the protein CASSLGTGGSNQPQHF.